Included here is one T cell receptor beta chain sequence, with context. Its binding antigen is unknown. A much more abundant neighbour one base away suggests this may be a read error. At the DNA level, this CDR3 is encoded by other sequences in the same sample as well. Participants in the prospective study were enrolled through a virtual design, were aged about 18 to 90 years, and lived in about two dozen United States geographic areas. In the prospective study, participants were assigned to cohorts based on the clinical history participants reported in a screening survey and a study questionnaire. Recovered participants in ImmuneRACE Cohort 3 were defined as having two consecutive negative NP/OP PCR tests, clearance from a healthcare professional, or resolution of symptoms. In the prospective study, whole blood, serum and a nasopharyngeal or oropharyngeal swab were collected from each participant by mobile phlebotomists. Prospective study participants could optionally give additional blood draws and questionnaires over an approximately 2-month period. Before DNA extraction, prospective study blood samples were shipped either frozen or at room temperature.

Germline trimming amounts to 4 bases on V and 4 bases on J, with 0 as the count of junction bases outside the gene matches. The CDR3, cysteine through phenylalanine, is 15 amino acids long. Only the CDR3 DNA stays, 45 bases, in frame from base 1. CDR1 and CDR2 (MRHNA, SNTAGT) derive from the germline V gene. TCRbeta CDR3 regions were amplified from genomic DNA by means of the immunoSEQ Assay, a bias-controlled multiplex PCR. Concerning the study's data processing: The number of nucleated cells in each sample was estimated by amplification of reference gene primers within the assay. Sequence reads were collapsed and filtered to measure the absolute abundance of every unique TCRbeta CDR3 rearrangement. For each sample, productive Simpson clonality was calculated as the square root of Simpson's diversity index over productive rearrangements. TCRdb re-hosts the immuneACCESS table, in-frame sequences only. Its copies lack some clones; in the studies checked, an unresolved V gene accounts for under half of them, and the cause for the rest is not known. V and J calls and clone size are as listed in that table; D and trimming were resolved from the DNA. The sample data list 250,000 or so clones, and approximately 90% of these were observed just once. Under 9.5% of the sample is taken by the ten largest.

The record originates from a study of blood T cell repertoires in COVID-19 (dated by TCRdb to the early 2020s). About the study as a whole: Samples from collaborators originated in the United States, Italy and Spain and spanned both the acute and convalescent phases of COVID-19. Samples came from the ongoing ImmuneRACE study (first 160 participants) plus 1,254 subjects from 6 global collaborators. Where HLA class I and class II types were available, the types were taken from metadata supplied by the sample provider, not from assay-based typing. Sample metadata almost always included a de-identified subject ID, COVID-19 status, age in years and sex. The repertoires were released in a freely available public database intended as a resource for research on the immune response to SARS-CoV-2. The material from the prospective study consisted of cDNA or gDNA derived from T cells, B-cell-depleted T cells, or PBMCs. The dataset comprised deeply sampled blood TCRbeta repertoires from subjects exposed to, actively infected with, or recovered from COVID-19.

Study-level results and caveats: The amount of clinical and demographic metadata varied by source and participant and was provided uncurated.

The chain was built from TRBV6-4 and TRBJ2-3; TRBD2 lines up with 15 middle nucleotides. This TCR was sampled from a man in his forties or fifties who had recovered from COVID-19. The sequenced sample consisted of PBMCs or T cells enriched from blood (not recorded which). In nucleotide form, the sequence is TGTGCCAGCAGTGGGACTAGCGGGGGGGCAGATACGCAGTATTTT. This gives the protein CASSGTSGGADTQYF.